These T cell receptor beta chains were read from a single sample in a study of blood T cell repertoires in COVID-19. TCRdb's table, derived via immunoSEQ multiplex PCR, lists solely in-frame clones and lacks some. The data show some 200,000 clones, around 90% seen once. The sequencing input was peripheral blood. These receptors came from a man between 18 and 29 years old with active or convalescent COVID-19. CDR3s include the opening cysteine and the closing phenylalanine or tryptophan. Each record gives: D gene, J gene, clone size, V gene, CDR3 DNA, CDR3 protein. The D gene is left open where the match is weak. Not every row has a clone size; where given, it reads once, few, many or a size class.

TRBD1	TRBJ1-2	-	TRBV27	TGTGCCAGCAGTCCCGCACCCGGGACAGGTGTGTGGGGCTACACCTTC	CASSPAPGTGVWGYTF
-	TRBJ1-2	-	TRBV27	TGTGCCAGCAGTTGGGGGGGTACGGGCTACACCTTC	CASSWGGTGYTF
TRBD1	TRBJ1-4	-	TRBV19	TGTGCCAGTAGTATAGGGGGAGCAGGGGGCTATTCACCTAATGAAAAACTGTTTTTT	CASSIGGAGGYSPNEKLFF
-	TRBJ2-2	once	TRBV21-1	TGTGCCAGCGCAGGGACAGGGGGCTTTCTGGCCGGGGAGCTGTTTTTT	CASAGTGGFLAGELFF
TRBD1	TRBJ1-6	-	TRBV4-1	TGCGCCAGCACCTCAACTACGGGACAGTTGGGGTCACCCCTCCACTTT	CASTSTTGQLGSPLHF
-	TRBJ1-1	-	TRBV7-2	TGTGCCAGCAGCTTAGGGGCTAACACTGAAGCTTTCTTT	CASSLGANTEAFF
TRBD2	TRBJ2-7	-	TRBV5-4	TGTGCCAGCAGCTTGGCGGGCGGGAGAATCCACGAGCAGTACTTC	CASSLAGGRIHEQYF
TRBD2	TRBJ2-3	-	TRBV5-1	TGCGCCAGCAGCAAGCAACTAGCGGGAGTTGATACGCAGTATTTT	CASSKQLAGVDTQYF
TRBD2	TRBJ2-7	-	TRBV6-2/TRBV6-3	TGTGCCAGCAGTTACCGCCGATTGGATAGCGGGACGACCTACGAGCAGTACTTC	CASSYRRLDSGTTYEQYF
TRBD1	TRBJ2-7	-	TRBV24-1	TGTGCCACCAGTGATTTGCCGGACAGGGGAAGCTACGAGCAGTACTTC	CATSDLPDRGSYEQYF